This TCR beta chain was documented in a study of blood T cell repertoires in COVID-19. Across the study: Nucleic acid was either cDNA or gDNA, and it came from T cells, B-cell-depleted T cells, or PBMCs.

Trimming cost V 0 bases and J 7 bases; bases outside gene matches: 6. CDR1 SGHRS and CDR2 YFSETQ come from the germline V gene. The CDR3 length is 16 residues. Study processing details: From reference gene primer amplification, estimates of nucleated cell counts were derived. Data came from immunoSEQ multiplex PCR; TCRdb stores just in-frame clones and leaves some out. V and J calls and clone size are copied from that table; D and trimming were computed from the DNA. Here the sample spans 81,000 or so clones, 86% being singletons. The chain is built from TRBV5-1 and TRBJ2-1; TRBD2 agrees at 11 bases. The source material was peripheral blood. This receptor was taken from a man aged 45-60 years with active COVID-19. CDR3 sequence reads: CASSLELAGGGNEQFF. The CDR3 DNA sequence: TGCGCCAGCAGCTTGGAGCTAGCGGGGGGAGGAAATGAGCAGTTCTTC. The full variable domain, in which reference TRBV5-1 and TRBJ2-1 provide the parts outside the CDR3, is KAGVTQTPRYLIKTRGQQVTLSCSPISGHRSVSWYQQTPGQGLQFLFEYFSETQRNKGNFPGRFSGRQFSNSRSEMNVSTLELGDSALYLCASSLELAGGGNEQFFGPGTRLTVL.